This TCR beta chain was sequenced in a study of blood T cell repertoires in COVID-19. Across the whole study: Sources were T cells, B-cell-depleted T cells, or PBMCs; the material itself was cDNA or gDNA.

The CDR3 is 15 amino acids. Per germline, CDR1 SGHDN and CDR2 FVKESK. Trimming removed 1 base from V and 8 bases from J; junction bases left unmatched: 6. This clone appeared a few times. In the original workflow: The assay estimated nucleated cells by amplifying reference gene primers. The method was immunoSEQ multiplex PCR; TCRdb's version includes in-frame clones alone and lacks a portion of them. The D gene and trimming were derived from the DNA, and the V and J assignments and clone size from that table. Counted here are about 74,000 clones, around nine tenths occurring once; the ten biggest clones make up approximately 9%.

Sequencing was performed on peripheral blood. The V and J genes are TRBV14 and TRBJ1-4; the match to TRBD1 covers 8 bases. The clonotype originates from a human donor in a cohort sampled during active COVID-19. CDR3 DNA sequence: TGTGCCAGCAGCCAAGGGCCAGGGGGCCGGGAAAAACTGTTTTTT. This sequence encodes CASSQGPGGREKLFF.